This TCR beta chain was recorded in a study of cytomegalovirus exposure and HLA in healthy donors. Researchers ran the PCR with 60 Vbeta and 13 Jbeta primers. In the original processing: About 11 million of the roughly 80 million unique TCR beta chains counted in a later analysis were shared. Only in-frame clones appear in the TCRdb table, and some are missing; sequencing was by immunoSEQ multiplex PCR. Clone size and the V and J calls come from that table; the DNA yielded D and trimming. Altogether about 180,000 clones are present, about 80% being singletons, with the ten largest covering 1.4% to 1.5%. The CDR3 covers 15 residues. Trimming cost V 4 bases and J 0 bases; bases outside gene matches: 6. From germline, CDR1 is SGHNT and CDR2 YYREEE (reference sequence). A word on this clone: Its specificity is not known.

General study findings and limits: Researchers reported in a later analysis that a missense DCLRE1C variant was tied to TCR beta V- and J-gene trimming.

This sequence joins TRBV5-4 and TRBJ2-7, with 8 bases aligning to TRBD1. Sequenced sample: PBMCs. The sequence came from a man between 18 and 35 years old in good health and CMV-seronegative. CDR3 bases: TGTGCCAGCAGCGCTCGAGGGACAGGCTCCTACGAGCAGTACTTC. It specifies CASSARGTGSYEQYF.